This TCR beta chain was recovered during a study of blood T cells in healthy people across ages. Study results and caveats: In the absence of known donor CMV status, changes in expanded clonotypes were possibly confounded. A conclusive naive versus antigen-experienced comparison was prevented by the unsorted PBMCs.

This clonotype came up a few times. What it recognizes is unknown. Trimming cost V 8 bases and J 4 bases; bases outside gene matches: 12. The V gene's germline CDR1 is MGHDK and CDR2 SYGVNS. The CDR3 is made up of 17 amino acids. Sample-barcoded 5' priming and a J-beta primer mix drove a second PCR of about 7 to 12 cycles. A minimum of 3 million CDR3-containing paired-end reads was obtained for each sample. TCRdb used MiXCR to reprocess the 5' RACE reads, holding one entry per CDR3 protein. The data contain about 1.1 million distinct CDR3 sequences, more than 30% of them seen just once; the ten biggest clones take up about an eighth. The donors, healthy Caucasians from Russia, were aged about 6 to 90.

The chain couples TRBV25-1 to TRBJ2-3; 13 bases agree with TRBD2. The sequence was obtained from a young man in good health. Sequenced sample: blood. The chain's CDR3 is CASGQTSGGYTPDTQYF. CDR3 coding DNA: TGTGCCAGCGGACAGACTAGCGGGGGGTATACCCCAGATACGCAGTATTTT.